This TCR beta chain comes out of a study of T cells expressing NK-cell markers. The wider study: Among the eight sequenced donors, seven tested HCMV-seropositive and one tested seronegative.

The CDR3 totals 12 residues. Researchers built TCR beta cDNA using 5'RACE template switching with UMIs. From the 5' RACE reads, TCRdb lists one entry per CDR3 protein and no DNA. The specimen's table records 450,000 to 600,000 distinct CDR3 sequences. Points from the study as a whole: Uncertainty persisted over the HCMV specificity of expanded NKG2C+ T cell clones. There were a handful of donors in whom these clonotypes also led the CD3+CD56-NKG2C+ fraction.

With regard to this clonotype: The target antigen is unknown.

The source of this sequence is a man aged 18 to 30 in good health. The specimen was blood T cells: a sorted CD56 or NKG2C T cell subset, CD4+ or CD8+ T cells, or bulk PBMC T cells (not recorded which). The V gene is TRBV12-3 or TRBV12-4, the J gene TRBJ2-7; TCRdb returns TRBD1, unconfirmable since there is no DNA. CDR3 sequence: CASSLGQIEQYF.